These 9 T cell receptor beta chains were all obtained from the same sample, sequenced in a study of shared clonotypes between healthy human individuals. Method: immunoSEQ multiplex PCR; TCRdb's copy keeps in-frame clones and lacks some. The sample includes 2 million or so clones, about 95% of them seen just once. The sample was naive CD4+ T cells sorted from blood. Subset indicated: CD45RA+ positively selected. The source of these receptors is a man younger than 35 in good health.

This clone was seen a few times. The rearrangement joins TRBV7-9 to TRBJ1-6; TRBD1 might be the D (6 bases). Between the trimmed V and J ends, which lost 5 bases and 14 bases, there was a span of 22 bases. This CDR3 comprises 15 residues. From germline, CDR1 is SEHNR and CDR2 FQNEAQ (reference sequence). CDR3 in amino acids: CASSAVTGLDFALHF. CDR3 sequence (DNA): TGTGCCAGCAGCGCAGTGACAGGACTTGACTTCGCCCTCCACTTT.

The J gene is TRBJ1-1, the V gene TRBV5-1, with 8 positions matching TRBD1. Germline V gene lookup returns CDR1 SGHRS and CDR2 YFSETQ. V dropped 7 bases and J dropped 3; count of bases not matched to a gene: 8. CDR3 size: 14 residues. Here the CDR3 DNA reads TGCGCCAGCGCGGCACAGGGGGGGTACACTGAAGCTTTCTTT. Its protein is CASAAQGGYTEAFF. The full variable domain, rest sourced from reference TRBV5-1 and TRBJ1-1, is KAGVTQTPRYLIKTRGQQVTLSCSPISGHRSVSWYQQTPGQGLQFLFEYFSETQRNKGNFPGRFSGRQFSNSRSEMNVSTLELGDSALYLCASAAQGGYTEAFFGQGTRLTVV.

The genes are TRBV30 and TRBJ2-3, with 7 nucleotides matching TRBD1. The CDR3 contains 15 residues. V was clipped by 0 bases and J by 5 bases; unmatched bases: 8. Germline CDR1 and CDR2: GTSNPN and SVGIG (reference sequence). The CDR3 region has the DNA TGTGCCTGGAGTGTATTGGTAGCAGGGGGAGATACGCAGTATTTT. Translation: CAWSVLVAGGDTQYF. Together with reference TRBV30 and TRBJ2-3, the CDR3 gives the full variable domain: SQTIHQWPATLVQPVGSPLSLECTVEGTSNPNLYWYRQAAGRGLQLLFYSVGIGQISSEVPQNLSASRPQDRQFILSSKKLLLSDSGFYLCAWSVLVAGGDTQYFGPGTRLTVL.

This rearrangement joins TRBV10-3 to TRBJ2-3; 7 bases align to TRBD2. V was pared by 8 bases and J by 3 bases, with 8 bases of the junction left unmatched. This CDR3 spans 14 amino acids. From germline, CDR1 is ENHRY and CDR2 SYGVKD. For the CDR3, the DNA is TGTGCCATCTCTACGCAGCGGGAAACAGATACGCAGTATTTT. Encoded protein: CAISTQRETDTQYF.

This chain uses TRBV7-2 with TRBJ1-1; D remains ambiguous. The V gene's germline CDR1 is SGHTA and CDR2 FQGNSA. With 2 bases removed from V and 0 bases from J, the gap between germline ends came to 7 bases. The CDR3 length is 14 residues. The CDR3 region is CASSLQRVNTEAFF. The CDR3 bases are TGTGCCAGCAGCTTACAAAGGGTGAACACTGAAGCTTTCTTT.

V is TRBV28 and J is TRBJ2-1, with D possibly TRBD2 on 5 matching bases. The CDR3 sequence is 14 residues long. V lost 3 bases and J lost 0, with 6 bases in between. Looked up from germline, CDR1 is MDHEN and CDR2 is SYDVKM. CDR3: CASSFEGSYNEQFF. The CDR3 DNA follows: TGTGCCAGCAGTTTCGAGGGCTCCTACAATGAGCAGTTCTTC.

The CDR3 protein is CASSETTGVDTQYF. The DNA for the CDR3 is TGTGCCAGCAGTGAAACTACAGGGGTTGATACGCAGTATTTT. The V call is TRBV2, the J call TRBJ2-3; TRBD1 aligns across 7 bases. V was pared by 2 bases and J by 6 bases, with 5 bases of the junction left unmatched. CDR1 is SNHLY and CDR2 is FYNNEI in the germline V gene. The CDR3 runs 14 residues.

This chain links TRBV29-1 with TRBJ1-2, with 7 bases identical to TRBD1. Germline V gene lookup returns CDR1 SQVTM and CDR2 ANQGSEA. Losses at the gene ends were 0 bases for V and 4 bases for J; bases not matched to a gene: 5. The CDR3 sequence is 14 residues long. The CDR3 loop is CSVEDLAGGYGYTF. CDR3 sequence (DNA): TGCAGCGTTGAAGATCTCGCAGGGGGCTATGGCTACACCTTC.

The J gene is TRBJ2-2, the V gene TRBV7-2; 9 bases align to TRBD1. V shed 5 bases and J 3 bases; nucleotides not matched to a gene: 7. Germline lookup yields CDR1 SGHTA and CDR2 FQGNSA. This CDR3 contains 16 residues. CDR3 DNA: TGTGCCAGCAGCCGTCCGGGACAGGGATACACCGGGGAGCTGTTTTTT. Protein sequence: CASSRPGQGYTGELFF.